The next 24 T cell receptor beta chains were all read from a single sample in a study of monozygotic twins with cystic fibrosis. Method: immunoSEQ multiplex PCR; TCRdb's copy keeps in-frame clones and lacks some. The repertoire holds approximately 21,000 clones, with approximately 87% as singletons. Sequencing was performed on blood. All receptors derive from a woman between 25 and 40 years old with cystic fibrosis.

The chain links TRBV2 to TRBJ2-1, with D hard to call. CDR1 and CDR2 from the germline V gene are SNHLY and FYNNEI. V lost 4 bases to trimming and J lost 7 bases, with 2 bases between them. This CDR3 is built from 10 residues. The CDR3 coding sequence is TGTGCCAGCAGTGTTAATGAGCAGTTCTTC. As protein: CASSVNEQFF.

The V call is TRBV19, the J call TRBJ2-3, with 7 bases matching TRBD1. The CDR3 length is 15 residues. Per germline, CDR1 LNHDA and CDR2 SQIVND (reference sequence). V trimming: 3 bases; J trimming: 4 bases; junction bases outside the gene matches: 7. CDR3 residues: CASSMTGKMPDTQYF. For the CDR3, the DNA is TGTGCCAGTAGTATGACAGGGAAGATGCCAGATACGCAGTATTTT.

The chain couples TRBV5-4 to TRBJ1-4; 10 positions agree with TRBD1. Looked up from germline, CDR1 is SGHNT and CDR2 is YYREEE (reference sequence). V shed 2 bases and J 9 bases; nucleotides not matched to a gene: 1. The CDR3 contains 13 residues. CDR3 nucleotide sequence: TGTGCCAGCAGCTTTGACAGGGGGCAAAAACTGTTTTTT. Translated: CASSFDRGQKLFF.

The J gene is TRBJ1-2, the V gene TRBV27; 7 positions agree with TRBD1. The V segment lost 8 bases and the J segment 4 bases; nucleotides outside the gene matches: 16. The CDR3 has 16 residues. Germline V gene lookup returns CDR1 MNHEY and CDR2 SMNVEV (reference sequence). This CDR3 is CASGRISGTALYGYTF. CDR3 coding DNA: TGTGCCAGCGGCCGCATTTCAGGGACAGCCCTCTATGGCTACACCTTC.

This rearrangement joins TRBV6-5 to TRBJ2-2, with D perhaps matching TRBD2 (5 bases). The CDR3 totals 14 residues. V lost 4 bases and J lost 4, with 10 bases in between. Germline CDR1 reads MNHEY; CDR2 reads SVGAGI. CDR3 sequence (DNA): TGTGCCAGCAGTTCACGGGGTATCACCGGGGAGCTGTTTTTT. Translating it yields CASSSRGITGELFF.

This chain links TRBV4-1 with TRBJ1-1, with no clear D. V gave up 4 bases and J gave up 7 bases, with 13 bases separating them. The germline V gene encodes CDR1 MGHRA and CDR2 YSYEKL. The CDR3 has 13 residues. The CDR3 DNA reads TGCGCCAGCAGCCGCGCGATAACGAATGAAGCTTTCTTT. Amino acids: CASSRAITNEAFF.

This clone was recorded only once. The chain is built from TRBV29-1 and TRBJ2-2, with TRBD2 identical over 15 bases. Germline CDR1 and CDR2: SQVTM and ANQGSEA. The CDR3 is 15 residues long. Trimming removed 7 bases from V and 4 bases from J; junction bases left unmatched: 4. The CDR3 spells CSGTSGGAGTGELFF. The CDR3 DNA reads TGCAGCGGGACTAGCGGGGGGGCCGGCACCGGGGAGCTGTTTTTT.

The chain links TRBV11-2 to TRBJ2-1; 7 bases agree with TRBD2. CDR1 and CDR2 (germline): SGHAT, FQNNGV. The CDR3 covers 15 residues. V lost 6 bases and J lost 3; bases outside the gene matches: 8. The CDR3 reads CASRIYGTNYNEQFF. The DNA of the CDR3 is TGTGCCAGCAGAATTTACGGGACTAACTACAATGAGCAGTTCTTC.

The chain recombines TRBV5-1 with TRBJ1-6; D not certain. This CDR3 has 14 residues. From germline, CDR1 is SGHRS and CDR2 YFSETQ. The V end was cut by 6 bases, the J end by 10 bases, with 17 bases between. CDR3 nucleotides: TGCGCCAGCAAGCCGGACCGCGGAGGATCACCCCTCCACTTT. It is translated as CASKPDRGGSPLHF.

The chain couples TRBV5-5 to TRBJ2-7, with D unresolved. The V end lost 0 bases, the J end lost 6 bases, and 16 bases lay between the germline ends. The CDR3 loop spans 15 amino acids. The germline CDR1 and CDR2 sequences are SGHKS and YYEKEE (reference sequence). The CDR3 bases are TGTGCCAGCAGCTTGGGGTCTCCCCACCTCGGCGAGCAGTACTTC. It specifies CASSLGSPHLGEQYF. The entire variable domain, with the rest obtained from reference TRBV5-5 and TRBJ2-7, is as follows: DAGVTQSPTHLIKTRGQQVTLRCSPISGHKSVSWYQQVLGQGPQFIFQYYEKEERGRGNFPDRFSARQFPNYSSELNVNALLLGDSALYLCASSLGSPHLGEQYFGPGTRLTVT.

This clone was recorded only once. The chain is built from TRBV27 and TRBJ2-1; TRBD1 matches at 9 bases. J was trimmed by 5 bases and V by 3 bases; bases with no gene match: 5. CDR1 and CDR2 from the germline V gene are MNHEY and SMNVEV (reference sequence). CDR3 length: 15 residues. CDR3 coding DNA: TGTGCCAGCAGTTTCCTCGGGACAGGGAACAATGAGCAGTTCTTC. It yields the protein CASSFLGTGNNEQFF.

The chain is built from TRBV18 and TRBJ1-1; D is uncertain. CDR1 KGHSH and CDR2 LQKENI come from the germline V gene. V lost 3 bases, J lost 1 base, and 6 bases lay in between. This CDR3 comprises 13 residues. CDR3 nucleotide sequence: TGTGCCAGCTCACCTTTCTCGAACACTGAAGCTTTCTTT. Its protein product is CASSPFSNTEAFF.

The chain recombines TRBV5-5 with TRBJ1-5; TRBD1 agrees at 7 bases. Germline loops: CDR1 SGHKS, CDR2 YYEKEE (reference sequence). This CDR3 has 15 amino acids. After removal of 8 bases from V and 0 bases from J, the junction contained 8 bases not matched to a gene. The CDR3 protein is CASARGLNSNQPQHF. CDR3 DNA sequence: TGTGCCAGTGCTAGGGGGCTTAATAGCAATCAGCCCCAGCATTTT.

This clone was detected only a few times. The chain links TRBV5-1 to TRBJ1-2; D is unclear. V lost 7 bases, J lost 8 bases, and 18 bases lay in between. The CDR3 runs 13 residues. Looked up from germline, CDR1 is SGHRS and CDR2 is YFSETQ. The CDR3 coding sequence is TGCGCCAGCGGATCACCTCCGACGCCCGGCTACACCTTC. It translates to CASGSPPTPGYTF.

This clone appeared a few times. The CDR3 protein is CASSAGSLTDTQYF. The CDR3 DNA follows: TGTGCCAGCAGTGCGGGGTCGCTTACAGATACGCAGTATTTT. The chain links TRBV6-1 to TRBJ2-3; D is perhaps TRBD2 (5 bases). CDR3 length: 14 residues. V shed 4 bases and J shed 3 bases, with 11 bases lying between them. Germline V gene data show CDR1 as MNHNS and CDR2 as SASEGT.

This chain joins TRBV6-1 and TRBJ1-1; D unresolved. The CDR3 has 14 residues. V gave up 2 bases and J gave up 3 bases, with 10 bases separating them. Per the germline V gene, CDR1 is MNHNS and CDR2 is SASEGT. In nucleotides, the CDR3 is TGTGCCAGCAGTGAAATATTACGGGACACTGAAGCTTTCTTT. It encodes CASSEILRDTEAFF.

The gene calls are TRBV2 and TRBJ2-7; perhaps TRBD2 as D (5 bases). This CDR3 has 15 residues. Germline CDR1 reads SNHLY; CDR2 reads FYNNEI. V gave up 5 bases and J gave up 0 bases, with 14 bases separating them. The CDR3 DNA follows: TGTGCCAGCAGTCCGGACTTCCAAAGCTCCTACGAGCAGTACTTC. Translating gives CASSPDFQSSYEQYF.

The chain couples TRBV5-4 to TRBJ1-5, with D unclear. The CDR3 spans 13 residues. Germline CDR1 is SGHNT and CDR2 is YYREEE (reference sequence). Trimming removed 5 bases from V and 2 bases from J, with 8 bases in between. CDR3 DNA: TGTGCCAGCAGTAATGCAGGCAATCAGCCCCAGCATTTT. Amino acid sequence: CASSNAGNQPQHF.

The V and J genes are TRBV4-3 and TRBJ2-7; TRBD1 matches 8 bases. The germline gives CDR1 LGHNA, CDR2 YSLEER. The junction had 6 bases not matched to a gene; V was cut back by 1 base and J by 1 base. The CDR3 spans 16 residues. The DNA of the CDR3 is TGCGCCAGCAGCCAAGGGCGACAGGGGTTTTCCTACGAGCAGTACTTC. It is translated as CASSQGRQGFSYEQYF.

In this sample, this clone turned up a few times. The chain employs TRBV6-1 and TRBJ1-2; D might be TRBD1 (5 bases). CDR1 is MNHNS, CDR2 SASEGT, per germline. The CDR3 sequence is 15 residues long. V dropped 8 bases and J dropped 5 bases, with 21 bases sitting between them. CDR3 DNA sequence: TGTGCCAGCGCGTGGGGCTCGGGATCACCTTATGGCTACACCTTC. Amino acids: CASAWGSGSPYGYTF.

This sequence joins TRBV7-2 and TRBJ1-6; D gene ambiguous. The CDR3 sequence is 13 residues long. CDR1 is SGHTA and CDR2 is FQGNSA in the germline V gene. V dropped 3 bases and J dropped 12 bases, with 12 bases sitting between them. The CDR3 bases are TGTGCCAGCAGCTTGCCAGGCCCTGGACCCCTCCACTTT. It is translated as CASSLPGPGPLHF.

The chain recombines TRBV15 with TRBJ1-2; D call uncertain. Germline V gene data show CDR1 as LNHNV and CDR2 as YYDKDF (reference sequence). The CDR3 spans 13 residues. V was cut by 3 bases and J by 2 bases, with 7 bases left in between. The CDR3 coding sequence is TGTGCCACCAGCAGGGCGGAGAACTATGGCTACACCTTC. Translation gives CATSRAENYGYTF.

The gene calls are TRBV19 and TRBJ1-2, with TRBD1 as a possible D gene (5 bases). The V gene lost 3 bases and the J gene lost 8 bases, with 10 bases spanning the gap. The length of the CDR3 is 12 residues. Per germline, CDR1 LNHDA and CDR2 SQIVND (reference sequence). CDR3: CASSIGHWGYTF. In DNA form, the CDR3 reads TGTGCCAGTAGTATCGGACATTGGGGCTACACCTTC.

The V call is TRBV18, the J call TRBJ1-3; D may be TRBD1 (6 bases). V dropped 3 bases and J dropped 6 bases, with 12 bases sitting between them. The CDR3 covers 14 residues. CDR1 and CDR2 from the germline V gene are KGHSH and LQKENI. DNA for the CDR3: TGTGCCAGCTCACCTCAGGGGAGTGTAAACACCATATATTTT. This sequence encodes CASSPQGSVNTIYF.